This T cell receptor (beta chain) comes out of a study of control samples from healthy donors and cancer patients. The CDR3 extends over 15 amino acids. V was cut by 2 bases and J by 3 bases, with 13 bases left in between. Per the germline V gene, CDR1 is WSHSY and CDR2 is SAAADI. The data were produced by immunoSEQ multiplex PCR, yet TCRdb's version contains in-frame clones alone and is incomplete. Found here are about 98,000 clones, about 79% of them singletons; the top ten hold 10%. Specimen: blood. The sequence came from a woman aged 25 to 39 in good health. This chain joins TRBV10-2 and TRBJ1-2; D is perhaps TRBD1 (6 bases). This CDR3 is CASSERAGADYGYTF. The CDR3, as DNA: TGCGCCAGCAGTGAGAGGGCAGGGGCCGACTATGGCTACACCTTC.